The 18 T cell receptor beta chains below were found in one sample sequenced in a study of cytomegalovirus exposure and HLA in healthy donors. Vbeta (60) and Jbeta (13) primers were used in the PCR. Clones were read by immunoSEQ multiplex PCR, and TCRdb kept only the in-frame ones, dropping some. The table records 180,000 or so clones, 75% to 80% of them present only once. Sequencing input: PBMCs. All receptors derive from a female donor in good health and CMV-seronegative.

V usage is TRBV6-6 and J usage is TRBJ1-6; 11 bases agree with TRBD1. The length of the CDR3 is 16 residues. With 6 bases clipped from V and 7 bases from J, the junction kept 8 bases outside the gene matches. Germline V lookup: CDR1 MNHNY, CDR2 SVGAGI (reference sequence). As DNA, the CDR3 is TGTGCCAGCAGCCAAACCTGGGACAGGGGGAATTCACCCCTCCACTTT. Its protein is CASSQTWDRGNSPLHF.

The chain combines TRBV18 with TRBJ1-2; no clear D. Germline CDR1 reads KGHSH; CDR2 reads LQKENI. The CDR3 sequence is 13 residues long. Trimming pared 3 bases from V and 5 bases from J, leaving 10 bases between. This CDR3 is CASSPAAVYGYTF. Written as DNA, the CDR3 is TGTGCCAGCTCACCGGCGGCGGTTTATGGCTACACCTTC.

This chain links TRBV7-2 with TRBJ2-3; 14 nucleotides line up with TRBD2. CDR3 length: 17 amino acids. Germline V lookup: CDR1 SGHTA, CDR2 FQGNSA. V was clipped by 1 base and J by 8 bases; unmatched bases: 8. The CDR3 sequence is CASSLVVGTSGRGTQYF. The CDR3 coding sequence is TGTGCCAGCAGCTTAGTCGTTGGGACTAGCGGGAGAGGTACGCAGTATTTT. Based on the CDR3 plus reference TRBV7-2 and TRBJ2-3, the full variable domain is GAGVSQSPSNKVTEKGKDVELRCDPISGHTALYWYRQSLGQGLEFLIYFQGNSAPDKSGLPSDRFSAERTGGSVSTLTIQRTQQEDSAVYLCASSLVVGTSGRGTQYFGPGTRLTVL.

The chain joins TRBV7-9 to TRBJ1-1; 9 bases agree with TRBD1. Germline values: CDR1 SEHNR, CDR2 FQNEAQ (reference sequence). V shed 5 bases, J shed 10 bases, and the junction held 11 bases outside the gene matches. This CDR3 region has 14 residues. In DNA, the CDR3 is TGTGCCAGCAGCCAGAACGAACCGGGACAGGGAGCTTTCTTT. It is translated as CASSQNEPGQGAFF.

The chain links TRBV14 to TRBJ2-7, with a tentative D call TRBD2 (6 bases). V lost 5 bases and J 4 bases, leaving 12 bases between the germline ends. The CDR3 runs 13 residues. Germline V gene data show CDR1 as SGHDN and CDR2 as FVKESK. The CDR3 sequence is CASSGGFGYEQYF. For the CDR3, the DNA is TGTGCCAGCAGCGGAGGGTTTGGGTACGAGCAGTACTTC.

This chain joins TRBV28 and TRBJ2-7, with a tentative D call TRBD1 (7 bases). The germline V and J ends were trimmed by 8 bases and 3 bases, with 20 bases remaining between them. In germline, CDR1 is MDHEN, CDR2 SYDVKM. CDR3 length: 15 residues. This CDR3 is CASQGTYRGGYEQYF. In DNA form, the CDR3 reads TGTGCCAGCCAGGGGACTTACAGGGGTGGCTACGAGCAGTACTTC.

The rearrangement uses TRBV9 and TRBJ2-7; the match to TRBD2 covers 7 bases. Germline V gene data show CDR1 as SGDLS and CDR2 as YYNGEE. J gave up 2 bases and V 1 base, and 9 bases lay outside the gene matches. The CDR3 runs to 16 residues. This CDR3 is CASSVSLGGSTYEQYF. As DNA, the CDR3 is TGTGCCAGCAGCGTATCACTGGGCGGGAGCACCTACGAGCAGTACTTC.

This chain joins TRBV7-8 and TRBJ1-1; D gene ambiguous. The CDR3 is 17 amino acids. V shed 6 bases and J shed 3 bases, with 23 bases lying between them. The germline V gene has CDR1 SGHVS and CDR2 FQNEAQ. In DNA, the CDR3 is TGTGCCAGCAGTCCACGGCCGGGGATTACGCTATACACTGAAGCTTTCTTT. Protein product: CASSPRPGITLYTEAFF.

This clone was counted between two and nine times. Germline and junction disagree at one end, which may indicate a read error. The rearrangement joins TRBV2 to TRBJ2-7; 8 nucleotides line up with TRBD2. This CDR3 is built from 11 residues. Germline V gene lookup returns CDR1 SNHLY and CDR2 FYNNEI. CDR3 loop: CASRQRGGLSF. The CDR3 bases are TGTGCCAGCAGGCAACGGGGGGGACTCTCCTTC.

The chain has TRBV15 and TRBJ2-1; D call uncertain. Germline V gene lookup returns CDR1 LNHNV and CDR2 YYDKDF (reference sequence). The V end was cut by 4 bases, the J end by 0 bases, with 13 bases between. The CDR3 runs to 16 residues. The chain's CDR3 is CATSTYSSYSYNEQFF. The DNA of the CDR3 is TGTGCCACCAGCACCTACTCTAGTTACTCCTACAATGAGCAGTTCTTC.

This clone was recorded only once. The genes are TRBV18 and TRBJ1-1; no clear D. CDR1 is KGHSH and CDR2 is LQKENI in the germline V gene. V lost 3 bases and J lost 4, with 18 bases in between. The CDR3 is 16 amino acids. The CDR3 DNA sequence: TGTGCCAGCTCACCTCGCCGGCCAGTTCGGGGCACTGAAGCTTTCTTT. Protein sequence: CASSPRRPVRGTEAFF.

The V gene is TRBV2, the J gene TRBJ2-2; 11 bases are shared with TRBD2. CDR1 is SNHLY, CDR2 FYNNEI, per germline. Germline trimming cut 6 bases from V and 5 bases from J; bases unmatched to any gene: 5. CDR3 length: 15 amino acids. CDR3 DNA sequence: TGTGCCAGCAGGTCGGGACTAGCGGTAACCGGGGAGCTGTTTTTT. Its protein product is CASRSGLAVTGELFF. The full variable domain, completed using reference TRBV2 and TRBJ2-2, is EPEVTQTPSHQVTQMGQEVILRCVPISNHLYFYWYRQILGQKVEFLVSFYNNEISEKSEIFDDQFSVERPDGSNFTLKIRSTKLEDSAMYFCASRSGLAVTGELFFGEGSRLTVL.

The chain recombines TRBV5-4 with TRBJ2-1; 7 positions agree with TRBD2. CDR3 length equals 16 residues. V lost 4 bases to trimming and J lost 8 bases; unmatched junction nucleotides: 15. From germline, CDR1 is SGHNT and CDR2 YYREEE (reference sequence). The CDR3 protein is CASSLGERETRDEQFF. CDR3 coding DNA: TGTGCCAGCAGCCTGGGTGAGCGGGAAACGAGGGATGAGCAGTTCTTC.

The J gene is TRBJ2-7, the V gene TRBV5-4, with 7 positions matching TRBD1. Trimming at V came to 4 bases and at J to 1 base, leaving 2 bases not matched to a gene. This CDR3 spans 13 amino acids. Germline V gene sequence: CDR1 SGHNT, CDR2 YYREEE (reference sequence). The CDR3, as DNA: TGTGCCAGCAGCGGGGGACAGTCCTACGAGCAGTACTTC. Translation gives CASSGGQSYEQYF.

The V call is TRBV6-1, the J call TRBJ1-2; D is ambiguous. V lost 7 bases and J 0 bases, leaving 9 bases between the germline ends. Germline V gene lookup returns CDR1 MNHNS and CDR2 SASEGT. The CDR3 has 13 amino acids. The CDR3 is CASTMNSNYGYTF. The CDR3 nucleotides are TGTGCCAGCACTATGAACTCTAACTATGGCTACACCTTC.

This chain joins TRBV13 and TRBJ1-1; D might be TRBD1 (5 bases). This CDR3 region has 15 residues. The V and J ends lost 4 bases and 6 bases respectively, with 18 bases between them. Germline values: CDR1 PRHDT, CDR2 FYEKMQ (reference sequence). The CDR3 DNA reads TGTGCCAGCAGCTCGTCTCGTGGGGGGAGGGCTGAAGCTTTCTTT. Translating it yields CASSSSRGGRAEAFF. The full variable domain, with the rest looked up from reference TRBV13 and TRBJ1-1, is AAGVIQSPRHLIKEKRETATLKCYPIPRHDTVYWYQQGPGQDPQFLISFYEKMQSDKGSIPDRFSAQQFSDYHSELNMSSLELGDSALYFCASSSSRGGRAEAFFGQGTRLTVV.

This sequence joins TRBV27 and TRBJ2-7; maybe TRBD2 (6 bases). CDR3 length: 14 residues. Per germline, CDR1 MNHEY and CDR2 SMNVEV (reference sequence). V was trimmed by 2 bases and J by 2 bases, leaving 10 bases between them. CDR3 in DNA: TGTGCCAGCAGTTTAAACGGGAGCCCCTACGAGCAGTACTTC. Protein product: CASSLNGSPYEQYF.

The rearrangement links TRBV6-5 to TRBJ2-7; D is unclear. This CDR3 region has 13 residues. Germline V gene sequence: CDR1 MNHEY, CDR2 SVGAGI. V dropped 0 bases and J dropped 4 bases, with 7 bases sitting between them. The CDR3 loop reads CASSYSTEYEQYF. Written as DNA, the CDR3 is TGTGCCAGCAGTTACTCGACTGAATACGAGCAGTACTTC.